The 26 T cell receptor beta chains presented below share a single source sample, sequenced in a study of blood T cell repertoires in COVID-19. Produced via immunoSEQ multiplex PCR; TCRdb's table is partial and in-frame only. The sample gives about 140,000 clones, around nine tenths of which show up once; around 5% is in the top ten. Sequencing input: peripheral blood. Source of these receptors: a human donor in a cohort sampled during active COVID-19.

The chain uses TRBV4-2 and TRBJ1-4; D might be TRBD1 (6 bases). The CDR3 contains 17 residues. CDR1 is LGHNA and CDR2 is YNFKEQ in the germline V gene. Trimming shortened V by 5 bases and J by 2 bases, and 18 bases separated the two germline ends. The CDR3 sequence: CASSYLGGGATNEKLFF. For the CDR3, the DNA is TGTGCCAGCAGCTACCTCGGTGGGGGGGCGACTAATGAAAAACTGTTTTTT.

The chain recombines TRBV19 with TRBJ2-7; TRBD2 aligns across 10 bases. The CDR3 is 13 amino acids. Trimming removed 4 bases from V and 7 bases from J; junction bases left unmatched: 4. Per germline, CDR1 LNHDA and CDR2 SQIVND (reference sequence). The DNA of the CDR3 is TGTGCCAGTAGTACTAGCGGGAGTAGGGAGCAGTACTTC. Its translation: CASSTSGSREQYF.

CDR3 bases: TGTGCCAGCTCACCACGCAGGGATCACGAGCAGTACTTC. Translated: CASSPRRDHEQYF. The chain is built from TRBV18 and TRBJ2-7; D might be TRBD1 (5 bases). Germline loops: CDR1 KGHSH, CDR2 LQKENI. V was shortened by 1 base and J by 5 bases, with 9 bases between the two germline ends. The CDR3 spans 13 residues.

CDR3 residues: CASSSGQGRYNEQFF. In nucleotides, the CDR3 is TGTGCCAGTAGTTCGGGACAGGGGAGGTACAATGAGCAGTTCTTC. This rearrangement joins TRBV19 to TRBJ2-1, with 10 bases identical to TRBD1. The CDR3 spans 15 residues. Losses at the gene ends were 5 bases for V and 4 bases for J; bases not matched to a gene: 5. CDR1 and CDR2 from the germline V gene are LNHDA and SQIVND (reference sequence).

This clone was seen a single time. This sequence joins TRBV5-1 and TRBJ1-5; possibly TRBD1 for D (6 bases). CDR1 and CDR2 from the germline V gene are SGHRS and YFSETQ. Between the trimmed V and J ends, which lost 0 bases and 4 bases, there was a span of 11 bases. The CDR3 loop spans 15 amino acids. In DNA form, the CDR3 reads TGCGCCAGCAGCTTGGATGTCACAGGGAATCAGCCCCAGCATTTT. Encoded protein: CASSLDVTGNQPQHF.

The V gene is TRBV4-2, the J gene TRBJ2-5; D possibly corresponds to TRBD1 (6 bases). Trimming shortened V by 4 bases and J by 5 bases, and 17 bases separated the two germline ends. Germline V gene sequence: CDR1 LGHNA, CDR2 YNFKEQ. The CDR3 totals 15 residues. This CDR3 is CASSLLRDTRETQYF. The CDR3 region has the DNA TGTGCCAGCAGCCTCCTAAGGGACACACGCGAGACCCAGTACTTC.

This chain uses TRBV6-6 with TRBJ1-2, with 9 positions matching TRBD1. The CDR3 has 15 amino acids. CDR1 and CDR2 from the germline V gene are MNHNY and SVGAGI (reference sequence). The junction had 10 bases not matched to a gene; V was cut back by 7 bases and J by 4 bases. CDR3 loop: CASTTPRTGVYGYTF. The CDR3 DNA reads as TGTGCCAGCACCACCCCAAGGACAGGGGTCTATGGCTACACCTTC.

The rearrangement uses TRBV11-1 and TRBJ2-5; 10 nucleotides align to TRBD2. This CDR3 is 14 amino acids long. Looked up from germline, CDR1 is SGHAT and CDR2 is FQDESV (reference sequence). V was pared by 4 bases and J by 5 bases, with 4 bases of the junction left unmatched. Here the CDR3 DNA reads TGTGCCAGCAGCTCCCTAGCGGGGGTGGAGACCCAGTACTTC. It is translated as CASSSLAGVETQYF.

The rearrangement links TRBV3-1 (or the pseudogene TRBV3-2) to TRBJ2-3; 7 bases align to TRBD2. CDR1 is LGHDT, CDR2 YNNKEL, per germline (reference sequence). With V trimmed by 1 base and J by 5 bases, 6 bases remained unmatched. The CDR3 totals 15 residues. CDR3 residues: CASSQAPGGRDTQYF. The CDR3 region has the DNA TGTGCCAGCAGCCAAGCTCCGGGCGGGAGAGATACGCAGTATTTT.

The V gene is TRBV9, the J gene TRBJ1-3; TRBD1 aligns across 9 bases. Germline V gene sequence: CDR1 SGDLS, CDR2 YYNGEE. CDR3 length equals 16 residues. V was pared by 4 bases and J by 2 bases, with 7 bases of the junction left unmatched. The CDR3 nucleotides are TGTGCCAGCAGCACCGGGACAGGGTATACTGGAAACACCATATATTTT. Residues: CASSTGTGYTGNTIYF.

The gene calls are TRBV7-3 and TRBJ2-1; no reliable D call. The CDR3 extends over 15 amino acids. V was trimmed by 4 bases and J by 4 bases, leaving 14 bases between them. Looked up from germline, CDR1 is SGHTA and CDR2 is FQGTGA. Written as DNA, the CDR3 is TGTGCCAGCAGCTCCGGCCCTGGCGGTTACAATGAGCAGTTCTTC. It yields the protein CASSSGPGGYNEQFF.

This clone was seen at least ten times. This chain links TRBV11-2 with TRBJ1-1; D is undetermined. V was shortened by 0 bases and J by 8 bases, with 13 bases between the two germline ends. The CDR3 is 14 amino acids. Germline lookup yields CDR1 SGHAT and CDR2 FQNNGV. CDR3 protein: CASSLETPSGEAFF. Here the CDR3 DNA reads TGTGCCAGCAGCTTAGAAACCCCGTCGGGAGAAGCTTTCTTT.

The rearrangement joins TRBV11-2 to TRBJ2-3; 7 bases map to TRBD2. With V trimmed by 5 bases and J by 5 bases, 16 bases remained unmatched. CDR3 length: 17 residues. Germline V gene sequence: CDR1 SGHAT, CDR2 FQNNGV. The chain's CDR3 is CASSPSRGTGGEDTQYF. Here the CDR3 DNA reads TGTGCCAGCAGCCCTAGTCGGGGCACGGGGGGAGAAGATACGCAGTATTTT. The full variable domain, with the rest looked up from reference TRBV11-2 and TRBJ2-3, is EAGVAQSPRYKIIEKRQSVAFWCNPISGHATLYWYQQILGQGPKLLIQFQNNGVVDDSQLPKDRFSAERLKGVDSTLKIQPAKLEDSAVYLCASSPSRGTGGEDTQYFGPGTRLTVL.

The rearrangement joins TRBV5-1 to TRBJ1-2; D gene uncertain. The CDR3 covers 16 residues. Trimming took off 6 bases at V and 2 bases at J, with 20 bases between the two ends. CDR1 is SGHRS and CDR2 is YFSETQ in the germline V gene. As DNA, the CDR3 is TGCGCCAGCACCCTTTCCTGGGAGTACGCGAACTATGGCTACACCTTC. It encodes CASTLSWEYANYGYTF.

This clone was seen only once. The CDR3 here is CASSIEGQPPYGYTF. CDR3 in DNA: TGTGCCAGTAGTATAGAGGGACAGCCACCATATGGCTACACCTTC. The chain recombines TRBV19 with TRBJ1-2; 7 bases match TRBD1. This CDR3 has 15 residues. V trimming: 0 bases; J trimming: 5 bases; junction bases outside the gene matches: 6. CDR1 LNHDA and CDR2 SQIVND come from the germline V gene (reference sequence).

With regard to this clone: One end of the junction does not line up with germline, which may come from a read error. The gene calls are TRBV29-1 and TRBJ2-3; 11 bases fit TRBD2. Germline V gene data show CDR1 as SQVTM and CDR2 as ANQGSEA. This CDR3 spans 14 amino acids. As DNA, the CDR3 is TGCAGCGCCACCGTAGCGGGGGGGCGGTATGAAACGAATTTT. It encodes CSATVAGGRYETNF.

The rearrangement joins TRBV2 to TRBJ2-2; 8 bases line up with TRBD2. This CDR3 region has 16 residues. Germline CDR1 is SNHLY and CDR2 is FYNNEI. V was pared by 6 bases and J by 6 bases, with 12 bases of the junction left unmatched. CDR3 residues: CASRSLSGGVAGELFF. CDR3 DNA sequence: TGTGCCAGCAGATCCCTTTCCGGGGGGGTTGCCGGGGAGCTGTTTTTT. The entire variable domain, with the rest obtained from reference TRBV2 and TRBJ2-2, is as follows: EPEVTQTPSHQVTQMGQEVILRCVPISNHLYFYWYRQILGQKVEFLVSFYNNEISEKSEIFDDQFSVERPDGSNFTLKIRSTKLEDSAMYFCASRSLSGGVAGELFFGEGSRLTVL.

This clone was recorded only once. The rearrangement joins TRBV4-1 to TRBJ1-5, with D possibly matching TRBD1 (5 bases). Per the germline V gene, CDR1 is MGHRA and CDR2 is YSYEKL. The CDR3 loop spans 15 amino acids. V was clipped by 0 bases and J by 7 bases, with 13 bases between them. The CDR3 region has the DNA TGCGCCAGCAGCCAAGATTGGGGGAGGGGACAGCCCCAGCATTTT. Translated: CASSQDWGRGQPQHF.

The chain carries TRBV28 and TRBJ2-1; D is perhaps TRBD2 (6 bases). V gave up 4 bases and J gave up 7 bases, with 11 bases separating them. The germline V gene has CDR1 MDHEN and CDR2 SYDVKM. The CDR3 is 13 residues long. The CDR3 DNA sequence: TGTGCCAGCAGTTCACTAGCTTATAATGAGCAGTTCTTC. Its translation: CASSSLAYNEQFF.

The chain couples TRBV12-3 or TRBV12-4 to TRBJ1-2; D gene unclear. The CDR3 consists of 11 residues. Trimming left V 3 bases short and J 13 bases short, with 12 bases between. CDR3: CASSFWRGCTF. The DNA for the CDR3 is TGTGCCAGCAGTTTTTGGCGCGGGTGCACCTTC.

A single count supports this clone. This rearrangement joins TRBV5-3 to TRBJ1-1; the D is unclear. TRBV5-3 falls under the ORF class, with uncertain function. The CDR3 has 14 residues. Trimming cost V 0 bases and J 3 bases, with 9 bases left between them. The CDR3 DNA reads as TGTGCCAGAAGCTTGGGCGGCCAATACACTGAAGCTTTCTTT. Translating it yields CARSLGGQYTEAFF.

This chain connects TRBV19 to TRBJ2-7; D is perhaps TRBD1 (5 bases). The germline CDR1 and CDR2 sequences are LNHDA and SQIVND (reference sequence). The V gene lost 5 bases and the J gene lost 5 bases, with 16 bases spanning the gap. The CDR3 loop spans 14 amino acids. This CDR3 is CASSVQGIDHEQYF. The CDR3 DNA reads TGTGCCAGTAGTGTCCAGGGAATTGATCACGAGCAGTACTTC.

The gene calls are TRBV10-2 and TRBJ1-6, with TRBD1 as a possible D gene (5 bases). Deletions cut 5 bases from V and 6 bases from J, with 11 bases between. This CDR3 comprises 14 residues. Germline values: CDR1 WSHSY, CDR2 SAAADI. The CDR3 bases are TGCGCCAGCAGTAGACAGAGACTTAATTCACCCCTCCACTTT. Translated, it gives CASSRQRLNSPLHF.

The chain couples TRBV9 to TRBJ2-1; 7 bases align to TRBD2. Germline V gene data show CDR1 as SGDLS and CDR2 as YYNGEE. The V gene end was trimmed by 3 bases and the J gene end by 8 bases; junction bases not matched to a gene: 14. The CDR3 contains 16 residues. CDR3 region: CASSANPGGVVDEQFF. The CDR3 DNA reads as TGTGCCAGCAGCGCAAACCCGGGGGGTGTGGTAGATGAGCAGTTCTTC.

The V and J genes are TRBV4-2 and TRBJ2-1; TRBD2 agrees at 9 bases. V lost 0 bases, J lost 0 bases, and 18 bases stayed unmatched. CDR1 and CDR2 (germline): LGHNA, YNFKEQ. The CDR3 runs 22 residues. CDR3 nucleotide sequence: TGTGCCAGCAGCCAAGATACCACACGGGGGCTAGCGGGGACCATCTCCTACAATGAGCAGTTCTTC. Residues: CASSQDTTRGLAGTISYNEQFF.

Worth noting for this clone: This CDR3 fails to terminate in the conserved phenylalanine or tryptophan, so it likely reflects a read error. The limits of the CDR3 on the DNA are not certain, so only TCRdb's listed CDR3 is given. The chain joins TRBV5-3 to TRBJ1-4; the tabulated D call, TRBD1, remains unverified against the DNA. TRBV5-3 is assigned to the ORF class and has an uncertain function. The CDR3 is 12 residues long, counting both termini. The CDR3: CARSLRFQVCLP.